The clone carrying this T cell receptor beta chain is termed large. This entry belongs to a study of blood T cell repertoires in COVID-19. Study at large: COVID-19 samples from acute and convalescent phases originated in the United States, Italy and Spain. The cDNA or gDNA used as material had been derived from T cells, B-cell-depleted T cells, or PBMCs.

Original data processing: Reference gene primer amplification gave estimated nucleated cell counts. TCRdb keeps only in-frame clones here, not all; method: immunoSEQ multiplex PCR. Clonal size and the V and J genes are those of that table, whereas D and trimming came from the DNA. The sample includes more than 110,000 clones, 84% of them seen just once. Germline values: CDR1 WSHSY, CDR2 SAAADI. CDR3 length equals 13 residues. The ends were cut back, 7 bases at V and 3 bases at J, with 13 bases in the middle. The sequence was collected from a woman of 80 years or more in a cohort sampled during active or convalescent COVID-19. Sequenced: peripheral blood. The chain has TRBV10-2 and TRBJ2-7, with a tentative D call TRBD1 (6 bases). In nucleotides, the CDR3 is TGCGCCAGCAAGTCCGGACAGAACTACGAGCAGTACTTC. Its protein is CASKSGQNYEQYF.